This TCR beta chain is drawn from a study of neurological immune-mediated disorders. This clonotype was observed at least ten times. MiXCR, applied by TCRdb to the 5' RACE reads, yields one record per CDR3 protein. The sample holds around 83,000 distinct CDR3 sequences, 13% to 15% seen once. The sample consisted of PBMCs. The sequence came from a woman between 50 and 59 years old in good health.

The CDR3 nucleotides read TGTGCCAGCAGCCAACAACTCGGGACAACGGGAAACACCATATATTTT. Translating gives CASSQQLGTTGNTIYF. The genes are TRBV14 and TRBJ1-3; perhaps TRBD1 as D (6 bases). Between the trimmed V and J ends, which lost 2 bases and 4 bases, there was a span of 15 bases. The CDR3 consists of 16 residues. Germline CDR1 is SGHDN and CDR2 is FVKESK.